This entry describes one T cell receptor (beta chain). This entry comes from a study of shared T cell receptors in the human thymus. Profiling relied on immunoSEQ multiplex PCR, and the TCRdb table lists in-frame clones only, not all of them. The sample lists just under 550,000 clones; more than 75% were seen once. The sample was also reused in another study, on human thymus T cells.

Sequences were obtained from thymocytes. This receptor was taken from a boy under two years old with a congenital heart defect.

The CDR3 DNA follows: TGCGCCAGCAGCCAAGGGGGCCTCAGGGTTGAACAGCCCCAGCATTTT. Its protein product is CASSQGGLRVEQPQHF. The J gene is TRBJ1-5, the V gene TRBV4-1; the D gene is possibly TRBD1 (5 bases). Looked up from germline, CDR1 is MGHRA and CDR2 is YSYEKL. The CDR3 length is 16 residues. Trimming pared 1 base from V and 7 bases from J, leaving 17 bases between.